This T cell receptor (beta chain) came from a study of Graves' ophthalmopathy and Graves' hyperthyroidism. General study findings and limits: The blood repertoire also included most expanded thyroid clonotypes above 0.001 frequency.

Ophthalmopathic donors had moderate-to-severe activity, CAS ≥3 and NOSPECS ≥4, with disease that had lasted under 3 months. Orbital computed tomography, together with clinical symptoms, serum thyroxine, TRAb and thyroid ultrasound, was used for diagnosis. This clonotype was picked up many times. Its antigen is not known. CDR3 length: 13 residues. From germline, CDR1 is MNHNS and CDR2 SASEGT. Trimming pared 4 bases from V and 5 bases from J, leaving 11 bases between. Amplification of TCR beta CDR3 regions used RNA transcripts. Second-round multiplex PCR followed a first-round RT-PCR using HTBI primers. TCRdb re-called the multiplex PCR reads through MiXCR, storing one row per CDR3 protein. The sample lists about 370,000 distinct CDR3 sequences, 15% to 20% occurring once.

Sequenced input: peripheral blood. The chain links TRBV6-1 to TRBJ1-1; D gene unclear. This TCR derives from a woman aged 18-29 years with Graves' ophthalmopathy. CDR3 nucleotides: TGTGCCAGCAGTGGACAATTGGGGACTGAAGCTTTCTTT. This encodes CASSGQLGTEAFF.